The next 16 T cell receptor beta chains were all read from a single sample in a study of blood T cell repertoires in COVID-19. Using immunoSEQ multiplex PCR, the repertoire was profiled, and TCRdb retains in-frame clones only, with some absent. The table lists over 600,000 clones, 75% to 90% of them singletons, with roughly 0.26% in the top ten. Material: peripheral blood. These receptors all stem from a woman under 30 with acute or convalescent COVID-19.

The chain couples TRBV2 to TRBJ2-7; 11 bases agree with TRBD2. V shed 10 bases, J shed 4 bases, and the junction held 9 bases outside the gene matches. The germline gives CDR1 SNHLY, CDR2 FYNNEI. The CDR3 runs to 14 residues. The CDR3 loop is CATFLAGGLYEQYF. The CDR3 nucleotides are TGTGCCACCTTTCTAGCGGGGGGTTTGTACGAGCAGTACTTC.

In this sample, this clone turned up once. J is TRBJ2-7 and V is TRBV30; possibly TRBD1 for D (5 bases). The germline CDR1 and CDR2 sequences are GTSNPN and SVGIG (reference sequence). This CDR3 comprises 15 residues. V lost 0 bases and J 4 bases, leaving 16 bases between the germline ends. The CDR3, as DNA: TGTGCCTGGAGTGTACAGGCTGGGGTCCGATACGAGCAGTACTTC. Residues: CAWSVQAGVRYEQYF. The full variable domain, its missing parts supplied by reference TRBV30 and TRBJ2-7, is SQTIHQWPATLVQPVGSPLSLECTVEGTSNPNLYWYRQAAGRGLQLLFYSVGIGQISSEVPQNLSASRPQDRQFILSSKKLLLSDSGFYLCAWSVQAGVRYEQYFGPGTRLTVT.

A remark on this clone: The sample contains more than one DNA sequence encoding this CDR3. The rearrangement links TRBV19 to TRBJ1-1; D unclear. The CDR3 runs to 12 residues. CDR1 and CDR2 from the germline V gene are LNHDA and SQIVND (reference sequence). Deletions cut 2 bases from V and 5 bases from J, with 6 bases between. The CDR3 loop reads CASSIRGTEAFF. The CDR3 bases are TGTGCCAGTAGTATACGAGGGACTGAAGCTTTCTTT. The complete variable domain, with remaining parts taken from reference TRBV19 and TRBJ1-1, reads DGGITQSPKYLFRKEGQNVTLSCEQNLNHDAMYWYRQDPGQGLRLIYYSQIVNDFQKGDIAEGYSVSREKKESFPLTVTSAQKNPTAFYLCASSIRGTEAFFGQGTRLTVV.

CDR3: CASSRPIGGDTEAFF. In DNA form, the CDR3 reads TGCGCCAGCAGCCGCCCGATCGGGGGGGACACTGAAGCTTTCTTT. J is TRBJ1-1 and V is TRBV4-3, with D possibly TRBD1 on 5 matching bases. Germline V lookup: CDR1 LGHNA, CDR2 YSLEER. The V gene lost 4 bases and the J gene lost 3 bases, with 15 bases spanning the gap. The CDR3 covers 15 residues.

This clone has a single count. The J gene is TRBJ2-2, the V gene TRBV7-2; TRBD2 aligns across 11 bases. V was clipped by 1 base and J by 2 bases; unmatched bases: 3. Germline V lookup: CDR1 SGHTA, CDR2 FQGNSA. This CDR3 is built from 17 residues. DNA for the CDR3: TGTGCCAGCAGCTTAGGGCTAGCGGGGGGTAACACCGGGGAGCTGTTTTTT. It codes for CASSLGLAGGNTGELFF.

The J gene is TRBJ1-5, the V gene TRBV12-5; D remains unclear. V shed 7 bases and J shed 3 bases, with 16 bases lying between them. The CDR3 runs 15 residues. Germline V gene data show CDR1 as LGHNT and CDR2 as FRNRAP. As DNA, the CDR3 is TGTGCTAGTGTCGGAGCCAGAGGGCCCAATCAGCCCCAGCATTTT. Residues: CASVGARGPNQPQHF. The variable domain in full, with the rest retrieved from reference TRBV12-5 and TRBJ1-5, is DARVTQTPRHKVTEMGQEVTMRCQPILGHNTVFWYRQTMMQGLELLAYFRNRAPLDDSGMPKDRFSAEMPDATLATLKIQPSEPRDSAVYFCASVGARGPNQPQHFGDGTRLSIL.

The rearrangement uses TRBV19 and TRBJ1-1, with D possibly matching TRBD1 (5 bases). CDR3 size: 14 residues. Germline loops: CDR1 LNHDA, CDR2 SQIVND (reference sequence). V was cut by 5 bases and J by 4 bases, with 14 bases left in between. The CDR3 is CASSPRGVRTEAFF. The CDR3 nucleotides are TGTGCCAGTAGTCCCCGGGGGGTTCGCACTGAAGCTTTCTTT.

The chain employs TRBV4-3 and TRBJ2-7; D not certain. The length of the CDR3 is 14 residues. Deletions cut 5 bases from V and 1 base from J, with 12 bases between. CDR1 and CDR2 from the germline V gene are LGHNA and YSLEER. CDR3 nucleotides: TGCGCCAGCAGCTCTACAGCTGAATCCTACGAGCAGTACTTC. Its protein product is CASSSTAESYEQYF.

The J gene is TRBJ2-1, the V gene TRBV7-2, with 12 bases lining up with TRBD2. CDR1 and CDR2 from the germline V gene are SGHTA and FQGNSA. The CDR3 contains 15 residues. J was trimmed by 8 bases and V by 4 bases; bases with no gene match: 6. The CDR3: CASSWTSGDVDEQFF. The CDR3 DNA reads TGTGCCAGCAGCTGGACTAGCGGGGACGTGGATGAGCAGTTCTTC.

This clone was observed a few times. This chain uses TRBV6-4 with TRBJ1-4; 9 nucleotides match TRBD1. The trim removed 4 bases at V and 5 bases at J, leaving 5 bases unmatched. Germline V gene sequence: CDR1 MRHNA, CDR2 SNTAGT. This CDR3 comprises 15 residues. CDR3 in amino acids: CASSVTGTGNEKLFF. In nucleotides, the CDR3 is TGTGCCAGCAGTGTAACCGGGACAGGGAATGAAAAACTGTTTTTT.

The J gene is TRBJ2-2, the V gene TRBV7-2, with D maybe TRBD2 (6 bases). Looked up from germline, CDR1 is SGHTA and CDR2 is FQGNSA. The V end was cut by 4 bases, the J end by 2 bases, with 8 bases between. The CDR3 sequence is 14 residues long. CDR3 sequence: CASSSGLNTGELFF. DNA of the CDR3: TGTGCCAGCAGCTCCGGACTAAACACCGGGGAGCTGTTTTTT.

The V and J genes are TRBV6-5 and TRBJ1-1, with a possible D match to TRBD1 (6 bases). V lost 7 bases and J 2 bases, leaving 17 bases between the germline ends. The CDR3 covers 15 residues. Germline assignment: CDR1 MNHEY and CDR2 SVGAGI. The CDR3 nucleotides are TGTGCCAGCAACCGGGCAGGGGCAGGAAACACTGAAGCTTTCTTT. This gives the protein CASNRAGAGNTEAFF.

V usage is TRBV30 and J usage is TRBJ1-3; D gene uncertain. This CDR3 spans 16 amino acids. V shed 0 bases and J shed 0 bases, with 12 bases lying between them. Germline-derived CDR1 and CDR2 are GTSNPN and SVGIG (reference sequence). As DNA, the CDR3 is TGTGCCTGGAGTGTACGGAGACCTCTCTCTGGAAACACCATATATTTT. It yields the protein CAWSVRRPLSGNTIYF.

The chain joins TRBV7-9 to TRBJ1-3, with D perhaps TRBD1 (5 bases). The V and J ends lost 6 bases and 0 bases respectively, with 12 bases between them. Per the germline V gene, CDR1 is SEHNR and CDR2 is FQNEAQ (reference sequence). The CDR3 length is 15 residues. The CDR3 is CASRGTTGSGNTIYF. For the CDR3, the DNA is TGTGCCAGCAGGGGAACTACAGGCTCTGGAAACACCATATATTTT.

The rearrangement joins TRBV19 to TRBJ2-2; possible D gene TRBD2, 5 bases. Germline lookup yields CDR1 LNHDA and CDR2 SQIVND (reference sequence). The CDR3 totals 14 residues. Trimming stripped 5 bases from V and 7 bases from J, with 14 bases between. This chain's CDR3 is CASSPRRGVGELFF. The DNA of the CDR3 is TGTGCCAGTAGTCCTCGTCGGGGTGTCGGGGAGCTGTTTTTT.

The chain couples TRBV11-2 to TRBJ2-7; 12 nucleotides match TRBD2. This CDR3 is 15 amino acids long. Germline V gene sequence: CDR1 SGHAT, CDR2 FQNNGV. With 5 bases clipped from V and 2 bases from J, the junction kept 4 bases outside the gene matches. The CDR3 here is CASSPRTSGTYEQYF. CDR3 sequence (DNA): TGTGCCAGCAGCCCTCGGACTAGCGGGACCTACGAGCAGTACTTC.